The rows below give T cell receptor beta chains drawn from one sample of a study of blood T cell repertoires in COVID-19. Method: immunoSEQ multiplex PCR; TCRdb's copy keeps in-frame clones and lacks some. This sample has 290,000 or so clones, with more than 75% found just once. The sequenced material came from peripheral blood. The source of these receptors is a man between 65 and 79 years old with acute or convalescent COVID-19. Each CDR3 is given with its conserved first and last residue. The D gene is left open where the match is weak. For some rows the clone size is stated as once, few or many, or as a class when expanded; others skip it.

v_call	d_call	clone_size	j_call	cdr3_aa	cdr3_nt
TRBV19	-	-	TRBJ1-1	CASSIVGTGTEAFF	TGTGCCAGTAGTATAGTTGGAACAGGCACTGAAGCTTTCTTT
TRBV28	-	-	TRBJ2-4	CASSPAGTHKNIQYF	TGTGCCAGCAGCCCTGCCGGGACACACAAAAACATTCAGTACTTC
TRBV19	TRBD2	-	TRBJ2-7	CASSILAGDDEQYF	TGTGCCAGTAGTATACTAGCGGGAGACGATGAGCAGTACTTC
TRBV5-1	TRBD1	-	TRBJ2-2	CASSLRQGGTGELFF	TGCGCCAGCAGCTTAAGACAGGGCGGGACCGGGGAGCTGTTTTTT
TRBV6-2/TRBV6-3	-	-	TRBJ2-2	CASSRTSQDIPGGELFF	TGTGCCAGCAGTCGGACTTCCCAAGATATACCAGGCGGGGAGCTGTTTTTT
TRBV6-5	TRBD2	-	TRBJ2-1	CATRTSGRYRQFF	TGTGCCACGAGGACTAGCGGGAGATATCGGCAGTTCTTC
TRBV5-1	TRBD1	-	TRBJ2-1	CASSLAGAGGSSYNEQFF	TGCGCCAGCAGCTTGGCCGGGGCAGGGGGAAGCTCCTACAATGAGCAGTTCTTC
TRBV24-1	-	-	TRBJ2-5	CATSKSSPGETQYF	TGTGCCACCAGTAAGTCTTCTCCGGGAGAGACCCAGTACTTC
TRBV4-2	TRBD1	-	TRBJ1-4	CASSQERTGTGGEKLFF	TGTGCCAGCAGCCAAGAAAGGACAGGGACAGGAGGTGAAAAACTGTTTTTT
TRBV5-1	-	-	TRBJ2-3	CASSLVGADTQYF	TGCGCCAGCAGCTTGGTAGGGGCAGATACGCAGTATTTT
TRBV3-1/TRBV3-2	-	-	TRBJ1-2	CASSQVFQGDYGYTF	TGTGCCAGCAGCCAAGTTTTCCAGGGCGACTATGGCTACACCTTC
TRBV11-2	-	-	TRBJ1-2	CASRDNNYGYTF	TGTGCCAGCCGGGACAACAACTATGGCTACACCTTC
TRBV2	TRBD1	-	TRBJ1-1	CASSSGQGSTEAFF	TGTGCCAGCAGCTCTGGACAGGGGAGCACTGAAGCTTTCTTT
TRBV5-1	-	-	TRBJ2-2	CASRPTGNTGELFF	TGCGCCAGCCGCCCGACAGGGAACACCGGGGAGCTGTTTTTT
TRBV30	-	-	TRBJ1-4	CAWIAPPNIEKLFF	TGTGCCTGGATTGCACCTCCGAACATTGAAAAACTGTTTTTT
TRBV10-3	-	-	TRBJ1-3	CAISESQGIGNTIYF	TGTGCCATCAGTGAAAGTCAGGGGATAGGAAACACCATATATTTT
TRBV9	-	-	TRBJ2-7	CASSARGERPSYEQYF	TGTGCCAGCAGCGCCCGTGGGGAGCGGCCTTCCTACGAGCAGTACTTC
TRBV4-1	-	-	TRBJ1-2	CASSQGAFIYGYTF	TGCGCCAGCAGCCAGGGGGCATTCATCTATGGCTACACCTTC
TRBV10-1	-	-	TRBJ2-3	CASSVAGNTDTQYF	TGCGCCAGCAGTGTTGCGGGAAATACAGATACGCAGTATTTT
TRBV2	-	-	TRBJ1-2	CASSEEYGYTF	TGTGCCAGCAGTGAGGAGTATGGCTACACCTTC
TRBV19	TRBD1	-	TRBJ2-7	CASSTGGNSYEQYF	TGTGCCAGTAGTACAGGGGGAAACTCCTACGAGCAGTACTTC
TRBV5-1	TRBD2	few	TRBJ2-3	CASSLPGGVDTQYF	TGCGCCAGCAGCTTGCCGGGGGGAGTAGATACGCAGTATTTT
TRBV4-3	TRBD2	-	TRBJ2-7	CASSQAGGSYEQYF	TGCGCCAGCAGCCAAGCGGGGGGCTCCTACGAGCAGTACTTC
TRBV6-5	TRBD2	-	TRBJ2-1	CASKAGVNEQFF	TGTGCCAGCAAGGCGGGAGTCAATGAGCAGTTCTTC
TRBV15	-	-	TRBJ2-7	CATSRDPTRPEQYF	TGTGCCACCAGCAGAGACCCCACTAGACCCGAGCAGTACTTC
TRBV10-3	-	-	TRBJ1-2	CAISETGRRGYTF	TGTGCCATCAGTGAGACAGGGAGACGCGGCTACACCTTC
TRBV5-4	-	few	TRBJ2-3	CASSPGVESDTQYF	TGTGCCAGCAGCCCGGGGGTAGAATCGGATACGCAGTATTTT